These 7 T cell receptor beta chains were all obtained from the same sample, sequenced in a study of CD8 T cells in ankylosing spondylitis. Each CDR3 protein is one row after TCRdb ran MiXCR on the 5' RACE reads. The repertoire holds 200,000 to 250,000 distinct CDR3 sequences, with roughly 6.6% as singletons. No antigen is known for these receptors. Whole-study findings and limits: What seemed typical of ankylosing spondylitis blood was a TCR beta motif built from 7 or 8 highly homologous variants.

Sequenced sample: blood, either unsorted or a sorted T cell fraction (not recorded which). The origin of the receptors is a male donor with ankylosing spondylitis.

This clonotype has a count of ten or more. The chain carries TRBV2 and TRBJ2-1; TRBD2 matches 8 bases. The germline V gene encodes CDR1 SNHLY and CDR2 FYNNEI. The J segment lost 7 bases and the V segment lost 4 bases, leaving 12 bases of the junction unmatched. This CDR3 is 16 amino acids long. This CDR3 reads CASSVREREMGNEQFF. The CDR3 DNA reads TGTGCCAGCAGTGTTAGGGAGCGGGAGATGGGGAATGAGCAGTTCTTC.

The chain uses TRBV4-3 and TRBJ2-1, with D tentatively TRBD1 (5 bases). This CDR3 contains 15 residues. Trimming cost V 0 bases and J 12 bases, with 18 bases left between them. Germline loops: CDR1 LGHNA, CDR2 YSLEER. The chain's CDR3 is CASSQDRQGPFGQFF. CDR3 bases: TGCGCCAGCAGCCAAGATAGGCAGGGCCCGTTTGGGCAGTTCTTC.

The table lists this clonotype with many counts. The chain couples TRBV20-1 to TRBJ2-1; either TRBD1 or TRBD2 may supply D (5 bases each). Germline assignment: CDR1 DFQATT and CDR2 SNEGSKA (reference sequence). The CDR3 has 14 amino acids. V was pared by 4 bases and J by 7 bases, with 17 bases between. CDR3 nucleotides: TGCAGTGCTATTCCGGCAGGGTCGGGAAATGAGCAGTTCTTC. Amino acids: CSAIPAGSGNEQFF.

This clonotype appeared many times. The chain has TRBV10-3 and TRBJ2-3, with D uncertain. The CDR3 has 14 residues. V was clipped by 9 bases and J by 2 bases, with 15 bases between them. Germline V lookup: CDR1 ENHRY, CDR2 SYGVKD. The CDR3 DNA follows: TGTGCCATAAGACCCACGGGCTTCACAGATACGCAGTATTTT. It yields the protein CAIRPTGFTDTQYF.

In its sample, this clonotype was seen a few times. The CDR3: CASSLRGLAGPPYEQYF. Written as DNA, the CDR3 is TGTGCCAGCAGCTTGCGGGGGCTAGCGGGACCACCCTACGAGCAGTACTTC. The chain employs TRBV7-2 and TRBJ2-7, with 9 positions matching TRBD2. Germline V gives CDR1 SGHTA, CDR2 FQGNSA. This CDR3 spans 17 amino acids. Germline trimming cut 3 bases from V and 2 bases from J; bases unmatched to any gene: 11. Looking up the rest from reference TRBV7-2 and TRBJ2-7 gives the full variable domain: GAGVSQSPSNKVTEKGKDVELRCDPISGHTALYWYRQSLGQGLEFLIYFQGNSAPDKSGLPSDRFSAERTGGSVSTLTIQRTQQEDSAVYLCASSLRGLAGPPYEQYFGPGTRLTVT.

As DNA, the CDR3 is TGTGCCAGCAGCCAGACGATCGGGGGACTAAGCACAGATACGCAGTATTTT. Protein: CASSQTIGGLSTDTQYF. The chain recombines TRBV7-8 with TRBJ2-3; TRBD2 matches 7 bases. CDR1 SGHVS and CDR2 FQNEAQ come from the germline V gene. CDR3 size: 17 residues. V was clipped by 5 bases and J by 0 bases; unmatched bases: 11.

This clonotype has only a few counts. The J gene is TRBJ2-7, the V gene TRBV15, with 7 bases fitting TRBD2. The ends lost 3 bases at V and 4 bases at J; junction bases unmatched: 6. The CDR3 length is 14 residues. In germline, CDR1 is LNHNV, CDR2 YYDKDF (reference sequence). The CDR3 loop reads CATSSRTRPYEQYF. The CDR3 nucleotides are TGTGCCACCAGCAGCCGGACTAGACCGTACGAGCAGTACTTC.